This TCR beta chain appears in the sequencing data of a study of vaccination effects on CD4 cells after COVID-19. With the ViraFEST assay, the study expanded antigen-specific CD4+ T cells using viral peptide pools, then sequenced them. Cells that had been cultured for approximately eleven days were the source of isolated CD4+ T cells. Participants completed two doses of the BNT162b2 or mRNA-1273 vaccine. Profiling relied on immunoSEQ multiplex PCR, and the TCRdb table lists in-frame clones only, not all of them. The table has about 30,000 clones, roughly 74% seen once. CDR3 length equals 12 residues. V lost 8 bases and J lost 8, with 12 bases in between. As regards this clone: Its cognate antigen is unknown.

The sequences come from CD4+ T cells from PBMCs cultured with HCoV-OC43 spike peptides, collected after COVID-19 vaccination. Subset meaning: HCoV-OC43 spike overlapping peptide pool stimulation. The chain couples TRBV12-3 or TRBV12-4 to TRBJ1-4; no clear D. The receptor's source is a human donor who received a COVID-19 vaccine. DNA of the CDR3: TGTGCCAGCTCACAGATCAGGGAAAAACTGTTTTTT. Translating gives CASSQIREKLFF.